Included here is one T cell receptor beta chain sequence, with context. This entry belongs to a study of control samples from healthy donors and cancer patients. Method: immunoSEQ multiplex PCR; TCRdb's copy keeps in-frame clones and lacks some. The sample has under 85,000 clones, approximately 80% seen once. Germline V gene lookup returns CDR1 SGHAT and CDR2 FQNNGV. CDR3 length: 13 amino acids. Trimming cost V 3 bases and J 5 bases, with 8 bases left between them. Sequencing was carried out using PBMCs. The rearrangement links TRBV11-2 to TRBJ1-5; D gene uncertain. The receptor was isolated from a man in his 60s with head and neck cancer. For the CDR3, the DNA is TGTGCCAGCAGCTTCTCGGCCGATCAGCCCCAGCATTTT. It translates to CASSFSADQPQHF.